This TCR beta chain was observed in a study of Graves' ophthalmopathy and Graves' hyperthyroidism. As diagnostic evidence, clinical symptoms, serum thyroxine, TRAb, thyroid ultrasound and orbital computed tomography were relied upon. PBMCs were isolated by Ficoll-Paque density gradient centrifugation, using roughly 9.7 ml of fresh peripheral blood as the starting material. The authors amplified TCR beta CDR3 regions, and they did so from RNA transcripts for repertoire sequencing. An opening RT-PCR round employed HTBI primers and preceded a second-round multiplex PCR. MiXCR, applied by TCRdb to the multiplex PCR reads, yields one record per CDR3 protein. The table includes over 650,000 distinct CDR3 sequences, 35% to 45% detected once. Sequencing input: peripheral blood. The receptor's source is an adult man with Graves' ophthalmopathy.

The CDR3 sequence is CAWNQNSPLHF. The CDR3 bases are TGTGCCTGGAACCAAAATTCACCCCTCCACTTT. The rearrangement uses TRBV19 and TRBJ1-6, with D uncertain. This CDR3 comprises 11 residues. In germline, CDR1 is LNHDA, CDR2 SQIVND (reference sequence). Trimming left V 11 bases short and J 7 bases short, with 9 bases between.